This TCR beta chain was obtained from a study of a mutant IDH1 vaccine in newly diagnosed glioma. Study in general: An approximately 62% male, roughly 40% female split and a mean age of around 41 years characterized treated patients. Patients were pretreated with radiotherapy, temozolomide, or both, mostly both.

Per the germline V gene, CDR1 is SGHKS and CDR2 is YYEKEE (reference sequence). With 4 bases clipped from V and 2 bases from J, the junction kept 3 bases outside the gene matches. This CDR3 spans 13 amino acids. In the case of this clone: Its matching antigen is unknown.

Overall study results and limits: Pseudoprogression seemed unrelated to changes in top peripheral T cell clonotypes.

Repertoires were generated with immunoSEQ multiplex PCR, while TCRdb's copy carries only in-frame clones and drops some. The table lists roughly 32,000 clones, about 80% of them singletons. Sample time point: baseline, week 1 (first vaccination visit). Treatment meaning: pre-vaccination baseline after standard-of-care therapy. Donors harbored newly found WHO grade 3 or 4 IDH1-mutant, ATRX-lost astrocytomas. The source was peripheral blood mononuclear cells (PBMCs), collected from a glioma patient treated with radiotherapy, temozolomide or both. The clonotype originates from a man in his forties or fifties with glioma. Some clones in this sample may be carry-over from other donors' samples. The rearrangement uses TRBV5-5 and TRBJ2-7; 7 bases agree with TRBD2. The CDR3, as DNA: TGTGCCAGCAGCCGAAGCGGGACCTACGAGCAGTACTTC. This gives the protein CASSRSGTYEQYF. Supplemented by reference TRBV5-5 and TRBJ2-7, the full variable domain reads DAGVTQSPTHLIKTRGQQVTLRCSPISGHKSVSWYQQVLGQGPQFIFQYYEKEERGRGNFPDRFSARQFPNYSSELNVNALLLGDSALYLCASSRSGTYEQYFGPGTRLTVT.